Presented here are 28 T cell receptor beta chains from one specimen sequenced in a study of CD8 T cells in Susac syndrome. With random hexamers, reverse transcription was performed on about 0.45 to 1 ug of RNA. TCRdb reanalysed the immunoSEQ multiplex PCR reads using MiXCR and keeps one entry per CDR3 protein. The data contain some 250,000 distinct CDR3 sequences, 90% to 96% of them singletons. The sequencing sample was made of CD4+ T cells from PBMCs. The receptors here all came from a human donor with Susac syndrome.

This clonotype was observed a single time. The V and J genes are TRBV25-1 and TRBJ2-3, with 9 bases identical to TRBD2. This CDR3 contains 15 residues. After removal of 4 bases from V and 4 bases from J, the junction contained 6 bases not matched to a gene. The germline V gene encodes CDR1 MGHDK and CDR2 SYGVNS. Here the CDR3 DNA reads TGTGCCAGCAGTGTTCTAGCGGGATCGCCAGATACGCAGTATTTT. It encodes CASSVLAGSPDTQYF.

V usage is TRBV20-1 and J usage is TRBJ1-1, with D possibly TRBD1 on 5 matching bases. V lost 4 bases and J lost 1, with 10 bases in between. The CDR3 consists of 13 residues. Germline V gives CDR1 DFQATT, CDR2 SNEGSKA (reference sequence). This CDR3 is CSATDTANTEAFF. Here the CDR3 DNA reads TGCAGTGCTACGGACACAGCGAACACTGAAGCTTTCTTT.

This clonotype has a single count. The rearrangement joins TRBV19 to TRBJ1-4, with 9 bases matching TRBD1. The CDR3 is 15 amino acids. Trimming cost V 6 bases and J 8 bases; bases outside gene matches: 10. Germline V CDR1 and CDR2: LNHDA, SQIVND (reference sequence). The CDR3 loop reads CASSLNRGHREKLFF. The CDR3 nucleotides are TGTGCCAGTAGCCTAAACAGGGGGCATAGGGAAAAACTGTTTTTT.

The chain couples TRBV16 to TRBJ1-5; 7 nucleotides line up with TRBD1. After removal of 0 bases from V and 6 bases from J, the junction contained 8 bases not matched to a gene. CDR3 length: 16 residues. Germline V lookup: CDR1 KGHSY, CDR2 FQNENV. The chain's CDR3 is CASSQSVDRDFQPQHF. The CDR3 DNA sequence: TGTGCCAGCAGCCAATCCGTAGACAGGGACTTTCAGCCCCAGCATTTT.

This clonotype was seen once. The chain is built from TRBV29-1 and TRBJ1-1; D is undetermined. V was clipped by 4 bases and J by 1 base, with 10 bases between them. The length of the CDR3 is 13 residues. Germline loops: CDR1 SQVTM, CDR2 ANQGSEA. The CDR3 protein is CSVVDGGNTEAFF. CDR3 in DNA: TGCAGCGTTGTTGATGGAGGGAACACTGAAGCTTTCTTT.

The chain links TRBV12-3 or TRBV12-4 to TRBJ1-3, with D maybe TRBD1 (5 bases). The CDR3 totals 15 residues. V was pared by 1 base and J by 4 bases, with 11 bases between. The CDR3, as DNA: TGTGCCAGCAGTTTAGGGACACTCAAAGGAAACACCATATATTTT. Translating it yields CASSLGTLKGNTIYF.

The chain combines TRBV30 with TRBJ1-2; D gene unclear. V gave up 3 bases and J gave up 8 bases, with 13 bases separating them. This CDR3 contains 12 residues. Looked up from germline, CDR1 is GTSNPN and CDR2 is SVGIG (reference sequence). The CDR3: CAWSGRTGGYTF. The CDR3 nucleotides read TGTGCCTGGAGCGGACGGACCGGCGGCTACACCTTC.

The CDR3 region has the DNA TGTGCCTGGAGTGTACAGGGGAACGAGCAGTACTTC. Residues: CAWSVQGNEQYF. The gene calls are TRBV30 and TRBJ2-7; TRBD1 matches at 7 bases. The CDR3 spans 12 residues. Looked up from germline, CDR1 is GTSNPN and CDR2 is SVGIG (reference sequence). J was trimmed by 5 bases and V by 0 bases; bases with no gene match: 1.

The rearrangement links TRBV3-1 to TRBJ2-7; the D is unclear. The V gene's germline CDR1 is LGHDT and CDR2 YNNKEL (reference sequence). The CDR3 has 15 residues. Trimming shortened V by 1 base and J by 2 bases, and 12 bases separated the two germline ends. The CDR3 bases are TGTGCCAGCAGCCAAGGGTCGGTTTCGCCCTACGAGCAGTACTTC. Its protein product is CASSQGSVSPYEQYF.

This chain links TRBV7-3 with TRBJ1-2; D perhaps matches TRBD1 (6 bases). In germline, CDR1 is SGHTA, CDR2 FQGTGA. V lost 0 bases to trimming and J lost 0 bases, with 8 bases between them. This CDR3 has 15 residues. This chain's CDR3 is CASSLTGGPNYGYTF. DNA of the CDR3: TGTGCCAGCAGCTTAACGGGGGGGCCTAACTATGGCTACACCTTC. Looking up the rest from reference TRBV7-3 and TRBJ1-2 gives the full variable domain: GAGVSQTPSNKVTEKGKYVELRCDPISGHTALYWYRQSLGQGPEFLIYFQGTGAADDSGLPNDRFFAVRPEGSVSTLKIQRTERGDSAVYLCASSLTGGPNYGYTFGSGTRLTVV.

CDR3 region: CASSLGGIVYEQYF. The CDR3 coding sequence is TGTGCCAGCAGCTTAGGAGGGATCGTCTACGAGCAGTACTTC. This rearrangement joins TRBV7-8 to TRBJ2-7; possible D gene TRBD2, 5 bases. Germline CDR1 is SGHVS and CDR2 is FQNEAQ. The CDR3 sequence is 14 residues long. V lost 1 base and J 3 bases, leaving 10 bases between the germline ends. The whole variable domain, filled in from reference TRBV7-8 and TRBJ2-7, reads GAGVSQSPRYKVAKRGQDVALRCDPISGHVSLFWYQQALGQGPEFLTYFQNEAQLDKSGLPSDRFFAERPEGSVSTLKIQRTQQEDSAVYLCASSLGGIVYEQYFGPGTRLTVT.

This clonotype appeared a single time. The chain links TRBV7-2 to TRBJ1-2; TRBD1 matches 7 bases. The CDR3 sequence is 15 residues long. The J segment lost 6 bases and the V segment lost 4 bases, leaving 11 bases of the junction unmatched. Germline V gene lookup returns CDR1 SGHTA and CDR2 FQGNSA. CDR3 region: CASSSEMDRKDGYTF. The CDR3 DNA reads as TGTGCCAGCAGCTCCGAGATGGACAGGAAGGATGGCTACACCTTC.

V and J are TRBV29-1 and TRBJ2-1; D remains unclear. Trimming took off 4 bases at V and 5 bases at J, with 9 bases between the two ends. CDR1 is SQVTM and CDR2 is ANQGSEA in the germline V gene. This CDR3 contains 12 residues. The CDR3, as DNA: TGCAGCGTTGGTTACGCGGACAATGAGCAGTTCTTC. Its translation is CSVGYADNEQFF.

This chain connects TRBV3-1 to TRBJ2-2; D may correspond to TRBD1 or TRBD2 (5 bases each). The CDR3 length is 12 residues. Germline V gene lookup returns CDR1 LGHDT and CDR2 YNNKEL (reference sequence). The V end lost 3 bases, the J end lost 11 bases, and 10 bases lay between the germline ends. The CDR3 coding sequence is TGTGCCAGCAGCCAGAGGGGATTCGAGCTGTTTTTT. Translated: CASSQRGFELFF.

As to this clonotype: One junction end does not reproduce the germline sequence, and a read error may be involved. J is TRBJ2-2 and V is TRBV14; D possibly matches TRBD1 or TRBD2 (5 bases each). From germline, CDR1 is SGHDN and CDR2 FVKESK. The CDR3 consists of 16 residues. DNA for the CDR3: TGTGCCAGCAGCCCTCCTAGAGGGACGAACACCGGGGAGCCGTTTTTT. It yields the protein CASSPPRGTNTGEPFF.

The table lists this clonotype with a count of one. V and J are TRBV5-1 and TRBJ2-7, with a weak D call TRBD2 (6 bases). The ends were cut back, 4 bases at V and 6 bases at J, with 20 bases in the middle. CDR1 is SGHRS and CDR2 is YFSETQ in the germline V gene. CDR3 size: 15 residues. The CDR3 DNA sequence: TGCGCCAGCAGCCCTAACGGGGGAGAGGTCAGCGAGCAGTACTTC. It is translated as CASSPNGGEVSEQYF.

CDR3 region: CSVRLAGWSTEAFF. The DNA for the CDR3 is TGCAGCGTTCGGTTGGCAGGGTGGAGCACTGAAGCTTTCTTT. V and J are TRBV29-1 and TRBJ1-1; D is possibly TRBD1 (5 bases). Per germline, CDR1 SQVTM and CDR2 ANQGSEA. V shed 5 bases and J shed 4 bases, with 17 bases lying between them. The CDR3 has 14 amino acids.

CDR3 amino acids: CASSSTAGGVNYGYTF. In DNA form, the CDR3 reads TGCGCCAGCAGCTCCACAGCCGGAGGGGTTAACTATGGCTACACCTTC. The chain joins TRBV5-1 to TRBJ1-2; possibly TRBD1 for D (5 bases). There are 16 residues in the CDR3. The V end lost 3 bases, the J end lost 1 base, and 16 bases lay between the germline ends. Germline V gene sequence: CDR1 SGHRS, CDR2 YFSETQ.

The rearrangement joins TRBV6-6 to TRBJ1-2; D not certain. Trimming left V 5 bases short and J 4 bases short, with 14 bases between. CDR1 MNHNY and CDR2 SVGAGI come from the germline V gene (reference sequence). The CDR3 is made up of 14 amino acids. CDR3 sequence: CASSGYIVTYGYTF. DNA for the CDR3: TGTGCCAGCAGTGGGTACATTGTCACCTATGGCTACACCTTC.

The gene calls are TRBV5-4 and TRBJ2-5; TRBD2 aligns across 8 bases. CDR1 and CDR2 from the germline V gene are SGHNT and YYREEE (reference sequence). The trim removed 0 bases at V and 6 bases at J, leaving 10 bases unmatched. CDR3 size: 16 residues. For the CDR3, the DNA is TGTGCCAGCAGCTTGGAGGGACTAGTTGGATTGAAGACCCAGTACTTC. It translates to CASSLEGLVGLKTQYF.

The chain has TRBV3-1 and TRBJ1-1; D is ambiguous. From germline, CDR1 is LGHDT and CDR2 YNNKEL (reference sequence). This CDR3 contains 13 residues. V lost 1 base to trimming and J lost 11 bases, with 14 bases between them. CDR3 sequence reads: CASSQAGSHGAFF. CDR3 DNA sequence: TGTGCCAGCAGCCAAGCTGGTTCCCACGGGGCTTTCTTT.

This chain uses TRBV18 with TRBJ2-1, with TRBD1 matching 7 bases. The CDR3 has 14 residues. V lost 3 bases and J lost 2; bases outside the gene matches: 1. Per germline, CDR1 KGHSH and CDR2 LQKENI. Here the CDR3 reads CASSPDRTYNEQFF. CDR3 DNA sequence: TGTGCCAGCTCACCGGACAGGACCTACAATGAGCAGTTCTTC.

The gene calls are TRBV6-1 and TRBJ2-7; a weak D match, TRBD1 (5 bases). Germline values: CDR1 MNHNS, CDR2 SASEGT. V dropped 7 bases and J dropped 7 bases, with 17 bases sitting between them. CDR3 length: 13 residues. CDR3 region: CASTNPTEVEQYF. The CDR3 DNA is TGTGCCAGCACCAACCCGACAGAGGTTGAGCAGTACTTC.

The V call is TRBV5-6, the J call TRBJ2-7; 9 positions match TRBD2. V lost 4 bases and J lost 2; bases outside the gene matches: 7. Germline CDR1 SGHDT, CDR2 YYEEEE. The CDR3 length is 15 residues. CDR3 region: CASSPDSSGTYEQYF. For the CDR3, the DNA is TGTGCCAGCAGCCCGGACTCTAGCGGGACCTACGAGCAGTACTTC.

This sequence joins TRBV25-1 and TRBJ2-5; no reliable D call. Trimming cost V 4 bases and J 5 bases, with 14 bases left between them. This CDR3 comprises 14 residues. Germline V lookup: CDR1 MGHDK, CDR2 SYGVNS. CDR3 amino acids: CASSVAGLSETQYF. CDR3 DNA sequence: TGTGCCAGCAGTGTGGCCGGGCTCTCGGAGACCCAGTACTTC. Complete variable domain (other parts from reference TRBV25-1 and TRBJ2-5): EADIYQTPRYLVIGTGKKITLECSQTMGHDKMYWYQQDPGMELHLIHYSYGVNSTEKGDLSSESTVSRIRTEHFPLTLESARPSHTSQYLCASSVAGLSETQYFGPGTRLLVL.

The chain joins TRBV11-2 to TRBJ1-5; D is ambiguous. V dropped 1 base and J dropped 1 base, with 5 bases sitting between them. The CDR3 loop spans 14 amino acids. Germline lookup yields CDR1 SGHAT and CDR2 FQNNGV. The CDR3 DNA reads TGTGCCAGCAGCTTAGTGGACAGCAATCAGCCCCAGCATTTT. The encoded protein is CASSLVDSNQPQHF.

This CDR3 is CASSLSGSYGELFF. Written as DNA, the CDR3 is TGTGCCAGCAGTTTGTCCGGGTCCTACGGGGAGCTGTTTTTT. This rearrangement joins TRBV5-4 to TRBJ2-2; no firm D call. V was clipped by 5 bases and J by 7 bases, with 15 bases between them. CDR1 and CDR2 (germline): SGHNT, YYREEE (reference sequence). The CDR3 loop spans 14 amino acids.

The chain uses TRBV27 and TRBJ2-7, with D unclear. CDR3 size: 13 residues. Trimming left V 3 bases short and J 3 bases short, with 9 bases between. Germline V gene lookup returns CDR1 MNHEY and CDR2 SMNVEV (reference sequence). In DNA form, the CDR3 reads TGTGCCAGCAGTTTCTATTCCAGCTACGAGCAGTACTTC. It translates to CASSFYSSYEQYF.